This T cell receptor beta chain was captured by sequencing in a study of vaccination and CD4 T cells after COVID-19. Study-level information: Overlapping SARS-CoV-2, HCoV-NL63, HCoV-OC43 and HCoV-229E spike peptides were used to stimulate cells.

Treatment specified: roughly 10-day PBMC culture with coronavirus spike peptide pools or control peptides (ViraFEST assay). The assay that was used to sequence DNA from cultured CD4+ T cells was the Oncomine TCR Beta short-read assay. Genomic DNA was taken out of cultured CD4+ T cells by extraction. One entry per CDR3 protein results from TCRdb running MiXCR on the PCR reads. The repertoire includes roughly 4,200 distinct CDR3 sequences, about a fifth of them detected once, and roughly 18% sits in the top ten. With respect to this clonotype: The target antigen is unknown.

The CDR3 runs to 13 residues. Trimming removed 4 bases at V and 3 bases at J, with 6 bases between. CDR1 is LGHDT, CDR2 YNNKEL, per germline (reference sequence). Input material: CD4+ T cells from blood, cultured in vitro. The source of this sequence is a human donor who had recovered from COVID-19. This chain links TRBV3-1 with TRBJ2-2, with D unresolved. The CDR3 is CASSPLDTGELFF. The CDR3 nucleotides read TGTGCCAGCAGCCCTCTGGACACCGGGGAGCTGTTTTTT.